The 9 T cell receptor beta chains below were found in one sample sequenced in a study of human T cells and chemical hapten exposure. Time point defined: patch test 2, 6 weeks after DPC sensitization. Noted treatment: therapeutic diphenylcyclopropenone sensitization with weekly scalp DPC. Each CDR3 protein is one row after TCRdb ran MiXCR on the RACE reads. The data contain 360,000 or so distinct CDR3 sequences, about 6% of them singletons. This material consisted of whole blood, taken in connection with sensitization to the hapten diphenylcyclopropenone (DPC). These receptors came from a woman between 18 and 29 years old with alopecia areata. Some clones in this sample may be carry-over from other donors' samples.

This clonotype was seen many times. J is TRBJ2-2 and V is TRBV6-4, with TRBD1 matching over 10 bases. V was pared by 8 bases and J by 8 bases, with 8 bases of the junction left unmatched. Germline loops: CDR1 MRHNA, CDR2 SNTAGT. The CDR3 contains 14 residues. CDR3 nucleotide sequence: TGTGCCAGCTCCGGGACAGGGGATTCGGGGGAGCTGTTTTTT. Encoded protein: CASSGTGDSGELFF.

This clonotype was seen at least ten times. This chain joins TRBV5-1 and TRBJ2-3; 9 nucleotides line up with TRBD1. After removal of 4 bases from V and 6 bases from J, the junction contained 9 bases not matched to a gene. Germline values: CDR1 SGHRS, CDR2 YFSETQ. The CDR3 is 15 residues long. The CDR3 region is CASSPVGTGLDTQYF. CDR3 nucleotide sequence: TGCGCCAGCAGCCCCGTCGGGACAGGGCTGGATACGCAGTATTTT.

The table lists this clonotype with many counts. Compared with germline, one end of the junction differs, possibly owing to a read error. J is TRBJ1-1 and V is TRBV5-1; D unresolved. This CDR3 is 14 amino acids long. CDR1 is SGHRS and CDR2 is YFSETQ in the germline V gene. For the CDR3, the DNA is TGTGCCAGCAGCTTAGAGCGACAGAACACTGAAGCTTTCTTT. Translating gives CASSLERQNTEAFF.

The genes are TRBV7-2 and TRBJ2-1; TRBD2 agrees at 16 bases. J lost 4 bases, V lost 5 bases, and 14 bases had no gene match. Germline V gives CDR1 SGHTA, CDR2 FQGNSA. This CDR3 spans 20 amino acids. The CDR3 nucleotides are TGTGCCAGCAGCGCCCCCGTCGGGACTAGCGGGGGGGCGAAGTACAATGAGCAGTTCTTC. It yields the protein CASSAPVGTSGGAKYNEQFF.

The chain's CDR3 is CASSSGVPQETQYF. The CDR3, as DNA: TGTGCCAGCAGTTCGGGAGTTCCGCAAGAGACCCAGTACTTC. The gene calls are TRBV28 and TRBJ2-5, with a possible D match to TRBD2 (6 bases). The CDR3 sequence is 14 residues long. Germline assignment: CDR1 MDHEN and CDR2 SYDVKM. Trimming removed 4 bases from V and 2 bases from J, with 11 bases in between.

This clonotype was counted ten times or more. This sequence joins TRBV29-1 and TRBJ1-1; tentatively, D is TRBD1 (5 bases). Trimming stripped 2 bases from V and 7 bases from J, with 20 bases between. CDR1 and CDR2 from the germline V gene are SQVTM and ANQGSEA. The CDR3 has 15 amino acids. CDR3 sequence (DNA): TGCAGCGTTGAATCCCGGGGCCCCACCGGCGGTGAAGCTTTCTTT. Protein: CSVESRGPTGGEAFF.

This clonotype was recorded many times. V gene TRBV12-3 or TRBV12-4 combines with J gene TRBJ1-1, with TRBD1 identical over 7 bases. The CDR3 is 14 amino acids. The junction had 13 bases not matched to a gene; V was cut back by 6 bases and J by 9 bases. CDR3: CASSSGGRGRKAFF. The CDR3 bases are TGTGCCAGCAGCTCAGGGGGAAGGGGGAGGAAAGCTTTCTTT.

The chain carries TRBV27 and TRBJ2-5; a possible D gene is TRBD2 (5 bases). V shed 3 bases and J shed 2 bases, with 13 bases lying between them. Germline loops: CDR1 MNHEY, CDR2 SMNVEV (reference sequence). The CDR3 consists of 15 residues. CDR3 bases: TGTGCCAGCAGTTTTCAGCGGTGGGGTCAAGAGACCCAGTACTTC. Residues: CASSFQRWGQETQYF.

With regard to this clonotype: An end of the junction does not agree with germline; a read error may underlie this. The J gene is TRBJ1-1, the V gene TRBV5-1; D is possibly TRBD1 (6 bases). The CDR3 contains 16 residues. Looked up from germline, CDR1 is SGHRS and CDR2 is YFSETQ. The CDR3 sequence is CASSLAGGTRNTEALF. CDR3 sequence (DNA): TGCGCCAGCAGCTTGGCCGGGGGCACCCGGAACACTGAAGCTCTCTTT.